This TCR beta chain was retrieved from a study of CD8+ T cells in alopecia areata. Extracted RNA was reverse transcribed into cDNA, the sequencing template. Some clones are missing from TCRdb's copy, which holds only in-frame ones; the method was immunoSEQ multiplex PCR. This table holds under 150,000 clones, approximately 53% found once. Trimming removed 3 bases at V and 2 bases at J, with 4 bases between. The CDR3 loop spans 12 amino acids. Germline CDR1 reads SGHRS; CDR2 reads YFSETQ. Treatment here: oral pan-JAK inhibitor, 5-10 mg twice daily. The clonotype comes from a human donor with alopecia areata. The chain recombines TRBV5-1 with TRBJ2-3; no definite D call. Sequenced material: CD4+ T cells sorted from blood, taken at week 4, from a patient treated with tofacitinib. The CDR3 coding sequence is TGCGCCAGCAGCTCCTACACAGATACGCAGTATTTT. It specifies CASSSYTDTQYF.